This T cell receptor (beta chain) was recovered during a study of T cells after yellow fever vaccination (dated by TCRdb to the late 2010s). A note on the overall study: The SMART-Seq v4 Ultra Low Input RNA kit was used to prepare libraries from fractions with low cell numbers. Bulk TCR alpha and beta repertoires were sequenced longitudinally to track T-cell clones before and after primary and booster YFV17D yellow fever vaccination. Two healthy male donors made up the cohort, one aged 18 to 29 years and the other aged 30 to 40 years. Blood was collected at multiple timepoints before and after primary and secondary immunization, and bulk PBMC replicates and cell subsets were isolated. What the authors observed across the whole study: The study included only a couple of donors, which limits how far the findings can be generalized. Because abundant contaminating clonotypes from the bulk population could be contained in FACS-sorted repertoires, computational filtering was required. A small share of clonotypes occurred in both CD4 and CD8 compartments, likely arising from convergent recombination. Compared with the primary T-cell response, the secondary T-cell response was faster but weaker, reaching its peak on day 5 rather than on day 15. Most clones expanded after primary vaccination were re-detected after the booster (almost 97% of CD4 and approximately 89% of CD8), suggesting broad memory maintenance.

V sheds 4 bases and J sheds 0 bases, leaving 11 bases between their ends. CDR1 and CDR2 (SGHRS, YFSETQ) derive from the germline V gene. Spanning cysteine to phenylalanine, the CDR3 consists of 15 amino acids. Solely the CDR3 DNA is kept, with 45 bases framed from the first base. This clonotype was seen many times. Its antigen specificity is not known. Base qualities were left out, and no much larger clone turns up one base away. In light of the paper, this sample's treatment or condition label describes: live attenuated yellow fever vaccine strain. At each blood-draw timepoint, two biological replicates of bulk PBMCs were obtained. PBMCs were isolated from peripheral blood using a standard Ficoll-Paque protocol. TriZol was used to extract RNA from bulk PBMCs, CD4 and CD8 fractions, and dextramer-positive and dextramer-negative fractions. TCRdb names Illumina NovaSeq 6000 as the instrument used. Synthesis of TCR cDNA relied on 5'RACE template switching, a step that introduced a universal primer site along with unique molecular identifiers. cDNA synthesis was primed from both the TCR alpha and TCR beta constant segments. Libraries were amplified in two PCR steps, with sample barcodes and sequencing adapters added in the second step. Sequencing of the libraries was done on either Illumina HiSeq 2500 (2x100 bp) or NovaSeq (2x150 bp). The paper's data handling went like this. MIGEC was used to demultiplex reads and collapse the reads into UMI consensus sequences, and MiXCR was used for V(D)J alignment. Vaccine-responding clonotypes were identified with edgeR using replicate PBMC samples, with FDR below 0.01 and a log2 fold change above 5 up to day 15 being required. Each bulk clonotype received a CD4 or CD8 identity based on whether the sequenced CD4 or CD8 repertoire contained that clonotype at higher abundance. TCRdb reprocessing: public reads trimmed at Q25 with fastp, clones called with MiXCR, in-frame beta chains kept. Identical CDR3 proteins give one entry, which carries the most common genes and DNA. The V and J calls reflect TCRdb's pipeline rather than the authors' work. Present in this sample are 250,000 or so distinct CDR3 sequences, more than 3.5% of which were seen just once. Jointly, the top ten make up 19% of the sample.

Here the chain combines TRBV5-1 and TRBJ1-3, with the D gene not clear enough to name. Material: PBMCs, obtained 15 days after the yellow fever booster vaccination. The clonotype originates from a young man who received the YFV17D yellow fever vaccine. The nucleotide sequence is given as TGCGCCAGCAGCATCGGACGGATCTCTGGAAACACCATATATTTT. This encodes CASSIGRISGNTIYF.